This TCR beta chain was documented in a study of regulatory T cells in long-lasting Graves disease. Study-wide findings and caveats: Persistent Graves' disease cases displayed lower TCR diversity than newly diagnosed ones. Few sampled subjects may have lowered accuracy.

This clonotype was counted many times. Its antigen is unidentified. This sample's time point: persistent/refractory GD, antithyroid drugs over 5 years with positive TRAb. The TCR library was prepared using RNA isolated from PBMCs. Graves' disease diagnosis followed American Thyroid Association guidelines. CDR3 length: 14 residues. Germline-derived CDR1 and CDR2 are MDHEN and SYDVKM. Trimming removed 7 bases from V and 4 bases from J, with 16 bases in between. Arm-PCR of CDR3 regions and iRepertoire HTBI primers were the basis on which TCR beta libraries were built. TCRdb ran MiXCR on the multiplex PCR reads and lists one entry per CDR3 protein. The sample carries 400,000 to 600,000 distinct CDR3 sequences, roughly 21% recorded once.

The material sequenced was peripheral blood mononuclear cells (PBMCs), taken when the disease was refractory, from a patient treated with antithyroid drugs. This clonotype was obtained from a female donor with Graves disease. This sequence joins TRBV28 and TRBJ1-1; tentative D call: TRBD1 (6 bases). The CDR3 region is CASTPVGGGTEAFF. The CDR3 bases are TGTGCCAGCACCCCCGTGGGAGGGGGCACTGAAGCTTTCTTT. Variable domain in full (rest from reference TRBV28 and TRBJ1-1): DVKVTQSSRYLVKRTGEKVFLECVQDMDHENMFWYRQDPGLGLRLIYFSYDVKMKEKGDIPEGYSVSREKKERFSLILESASTNQTSMYLCASTPVGGGTEAFFGQGTRLTVV.